This TCR beta chain was obtained from a study of CDR3 diversity in severe acne. TCRdb redid the calling of the PCR reads with MiXCR, one entry per CDR3 protein. This table holds about 93,000 distinct CDR3 sequences, around 50% found once. V shed 3 bases and J shed 1 base, with 10 bases lying between them. This CDR3 contains 14 residues. CDR1 SQVTM and CDR2 ANQGSEA come from the germline V gene. This clonotype was counted ten times or more. The TCR was taken from a male donor in good health, serving as a control. This sequence joins TRBV29-1 and TRBJ1-3; D not resolved. Material: blood. The CDR3 sequence is CSVDPLGSGNTIYF. In DNA form, the CDR3 reads TGCAGCGTTGATCCGCTGGGGTCTGGAAACACCATATATTTT. Based on the CDR3 plus reference TRBV29-1 and TRBJ1-3, the full variable domain is SAVISQKPSRDICQRGTSLTIQCQVDSQVTMMFWYRQQPGQSLTLIATANQGSEATYESGFVIDKFPISRPNLTFSTLTVSNMSPEDSSIYLCSVDPLGSGNTIYFGEGSWLTVV.